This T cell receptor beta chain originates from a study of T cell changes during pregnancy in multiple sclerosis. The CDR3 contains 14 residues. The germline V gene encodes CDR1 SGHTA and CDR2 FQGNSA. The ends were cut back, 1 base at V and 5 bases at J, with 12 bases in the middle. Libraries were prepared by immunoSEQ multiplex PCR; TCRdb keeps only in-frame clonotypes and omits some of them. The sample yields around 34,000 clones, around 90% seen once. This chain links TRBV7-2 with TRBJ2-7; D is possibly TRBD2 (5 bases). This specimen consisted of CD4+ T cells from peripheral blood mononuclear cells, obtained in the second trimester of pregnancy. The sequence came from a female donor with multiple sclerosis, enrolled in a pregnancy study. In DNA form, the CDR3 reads TGTGCCAGCAGCTTAGTCGAGGGCCCCCACGAGCAGTACTTC. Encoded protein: CASSLVEGPHEQYF.